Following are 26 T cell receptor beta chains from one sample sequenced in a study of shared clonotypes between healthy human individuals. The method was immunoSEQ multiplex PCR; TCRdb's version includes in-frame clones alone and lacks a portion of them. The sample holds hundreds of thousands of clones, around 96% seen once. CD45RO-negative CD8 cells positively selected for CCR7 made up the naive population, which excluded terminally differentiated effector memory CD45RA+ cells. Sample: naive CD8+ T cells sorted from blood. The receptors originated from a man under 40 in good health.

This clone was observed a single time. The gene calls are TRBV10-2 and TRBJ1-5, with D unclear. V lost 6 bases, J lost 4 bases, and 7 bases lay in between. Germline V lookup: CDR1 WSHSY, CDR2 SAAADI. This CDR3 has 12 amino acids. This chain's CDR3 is CASRNGNQPQHF. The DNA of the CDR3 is TGCGCCAGCAGAAACGGGAATCAGCCCCAGCATTTT.

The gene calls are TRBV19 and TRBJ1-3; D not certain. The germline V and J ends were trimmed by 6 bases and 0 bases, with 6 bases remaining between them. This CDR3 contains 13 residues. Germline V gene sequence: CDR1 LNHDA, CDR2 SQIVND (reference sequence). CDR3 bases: TGTGCCAGTAGCCTGACCTCTGGAAACACCATATATTTT. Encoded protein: CASSLTSGNTIYF.

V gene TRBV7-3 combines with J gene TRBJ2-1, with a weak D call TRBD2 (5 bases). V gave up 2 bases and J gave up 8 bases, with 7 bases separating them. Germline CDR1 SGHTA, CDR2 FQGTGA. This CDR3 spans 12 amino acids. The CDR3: CASSLDSDEQFF. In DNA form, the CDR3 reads TGTGCCAGCAGCTTAGATAGCGATGAGCAGTTCTTC.

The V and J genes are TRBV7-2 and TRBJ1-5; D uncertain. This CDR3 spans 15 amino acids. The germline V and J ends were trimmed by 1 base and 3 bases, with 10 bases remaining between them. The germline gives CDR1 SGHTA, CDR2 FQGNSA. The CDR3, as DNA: TGTGCCAGCAGCTTAGTTGGGTCGAACAATCAGCCCCAGCATTTT. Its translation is CASSLVGSNNQPQHF.

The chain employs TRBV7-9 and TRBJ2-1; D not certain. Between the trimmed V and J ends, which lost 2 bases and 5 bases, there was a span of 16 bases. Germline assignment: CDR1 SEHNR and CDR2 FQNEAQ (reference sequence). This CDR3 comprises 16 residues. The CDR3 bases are TGTGCCAGCAGCTTAACTCCTTTGGCAGATAACAATGAGCAGTTCTTC. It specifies CASSLTPLADNNEQFF.

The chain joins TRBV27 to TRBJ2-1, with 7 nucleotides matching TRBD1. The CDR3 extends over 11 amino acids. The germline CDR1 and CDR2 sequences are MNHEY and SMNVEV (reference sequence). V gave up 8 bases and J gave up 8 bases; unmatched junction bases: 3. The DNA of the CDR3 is TGTGCCAGCCACCAGGGGGATGAGCAGTTCTTC. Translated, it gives CASHQGDEQFF.

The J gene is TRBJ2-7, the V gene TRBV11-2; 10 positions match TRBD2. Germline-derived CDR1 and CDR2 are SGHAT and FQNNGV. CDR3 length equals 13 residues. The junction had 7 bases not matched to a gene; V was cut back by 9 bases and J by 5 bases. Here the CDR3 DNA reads TGTGCCAGTGAGCGGGAGGGCCACCACGAGCAGTACTTC. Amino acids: CASEREGHHEQYF.

The CDR3 coding sequence is TGTGCCAGCAGTTTTATCAGTATAGGCTACGAGCAGTACTTC. It codes for CASSFISIGYEQYF. V gene TRBV28 combines with J gene TRBJ2-7; no clear D. CDR1 and CDR2 from the germline V gene are MDHEN and SYDVKM. V lost 3 bases, J lost 3 bases, and 12 bases lay in between. CDR3 length: 14 residues.

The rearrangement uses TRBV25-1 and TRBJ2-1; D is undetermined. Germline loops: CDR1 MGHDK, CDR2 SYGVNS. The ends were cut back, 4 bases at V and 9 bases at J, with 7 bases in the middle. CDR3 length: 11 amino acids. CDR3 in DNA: TGTGCCAGCAGTGCCAAAGGTGAGCAGTTCTTC. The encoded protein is CASSAKGEQFF.

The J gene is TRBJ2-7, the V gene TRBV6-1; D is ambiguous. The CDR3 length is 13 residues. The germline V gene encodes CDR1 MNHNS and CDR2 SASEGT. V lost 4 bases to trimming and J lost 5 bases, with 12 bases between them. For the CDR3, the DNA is TGTGCCAGCAGTGTTGCTACTCCCAACGAGCAGTACTTC. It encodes CASSVATPNEQYF.

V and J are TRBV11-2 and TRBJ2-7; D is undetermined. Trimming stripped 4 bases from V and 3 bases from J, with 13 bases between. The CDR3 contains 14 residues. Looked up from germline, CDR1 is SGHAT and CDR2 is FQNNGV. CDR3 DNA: TGTGCCAGCAGCTCCCAGGTTGGAATCTACGAGCAGTACTTC. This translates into CASSSQVGIYEQYF.

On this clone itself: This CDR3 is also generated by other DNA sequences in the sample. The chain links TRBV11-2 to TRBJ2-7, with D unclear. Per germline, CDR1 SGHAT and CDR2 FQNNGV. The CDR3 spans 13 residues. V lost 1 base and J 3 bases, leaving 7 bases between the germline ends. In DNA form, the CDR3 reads TGTGCCAGCAGCTTAGGCACGCTCTACGAGCAGTACTTC. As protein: CASSLGTLYEQYF.

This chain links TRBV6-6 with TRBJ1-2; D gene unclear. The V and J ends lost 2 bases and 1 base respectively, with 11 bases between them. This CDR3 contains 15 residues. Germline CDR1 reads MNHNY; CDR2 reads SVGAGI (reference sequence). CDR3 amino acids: CASSYGFIDNYGYTF. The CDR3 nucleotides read TGTGCCAGCAGTTACGGGTTCATTGATAACTATGGCTACACCTTC.

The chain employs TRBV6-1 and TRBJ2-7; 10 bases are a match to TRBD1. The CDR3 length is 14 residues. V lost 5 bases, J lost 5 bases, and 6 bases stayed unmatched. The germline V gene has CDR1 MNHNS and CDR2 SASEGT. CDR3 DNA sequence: TGTGCCAGCAGTCCAGACAGGGGGCTCAACGAGCAGTACTTC. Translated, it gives CASSPDRGLNEQYF.

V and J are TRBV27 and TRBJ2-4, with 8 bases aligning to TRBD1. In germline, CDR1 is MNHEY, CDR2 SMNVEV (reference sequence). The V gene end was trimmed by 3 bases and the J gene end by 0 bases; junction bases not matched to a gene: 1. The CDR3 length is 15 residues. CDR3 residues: CASSFRGQAKNIQYF. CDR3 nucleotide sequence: TGTGCCAGCAGTTTCAGGGGGCAAGCCAAAAACATTCAGTACTTC.

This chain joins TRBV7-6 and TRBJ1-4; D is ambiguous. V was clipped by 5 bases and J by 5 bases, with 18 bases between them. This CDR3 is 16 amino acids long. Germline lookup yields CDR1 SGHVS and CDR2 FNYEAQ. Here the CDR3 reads CASSPQAGQLNEKLFF. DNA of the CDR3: TGTGCCAGCAGCCCCCAAGCGGGCCAGTTGAATGAAAAACTGTTTTTT. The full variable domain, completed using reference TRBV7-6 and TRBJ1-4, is GAGVSQSPRYKVTKRGQDVALRCDPISGHVSLYWYRQALGQGPEFLTYFNYEAQQDKSGLPNDRFSAERPEGSISTLTIQRTEQRDSAMYRCASSPQAGQLNEKLFFGSGTQLSVL.

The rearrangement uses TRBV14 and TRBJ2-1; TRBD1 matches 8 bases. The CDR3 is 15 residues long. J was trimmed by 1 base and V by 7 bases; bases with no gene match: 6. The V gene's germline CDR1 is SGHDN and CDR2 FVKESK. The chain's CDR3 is CASTPGQGSYNEQFF. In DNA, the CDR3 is TGTGCCAGCACCCCCGGACAGGGTTCCTACAATGAGCAGTTCTTC. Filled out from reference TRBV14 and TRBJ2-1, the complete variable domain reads EAGVTQFPSHSVIEKGQTVTLRCDPISGHDNLYWYRRVMGKEIKFLLHFVKESKQDESGMPNNRFLAERTGGTYSTLKVQPAELEDSGVYFCASTPGQGSYNEQFFGPGTRLTVL.

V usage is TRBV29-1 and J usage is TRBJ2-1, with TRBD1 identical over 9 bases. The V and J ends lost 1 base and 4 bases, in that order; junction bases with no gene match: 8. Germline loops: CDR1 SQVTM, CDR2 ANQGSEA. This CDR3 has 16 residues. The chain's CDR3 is CSVEGPDRGGYNEQFF. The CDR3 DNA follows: TGCAGCGTTGAAGGCCCGGACAGGGGCGGTTACAATGAGCAGTTCTTC.

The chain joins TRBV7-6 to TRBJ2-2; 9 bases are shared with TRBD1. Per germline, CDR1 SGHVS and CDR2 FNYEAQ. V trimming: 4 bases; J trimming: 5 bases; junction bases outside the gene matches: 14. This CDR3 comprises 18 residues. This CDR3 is CASSSHLVQGAETGELFF. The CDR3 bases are TGTGCCAGCAGCTCCCATCTAGTACAGGGGGCTGAGACCGGGGAGCTGTTTTTT.

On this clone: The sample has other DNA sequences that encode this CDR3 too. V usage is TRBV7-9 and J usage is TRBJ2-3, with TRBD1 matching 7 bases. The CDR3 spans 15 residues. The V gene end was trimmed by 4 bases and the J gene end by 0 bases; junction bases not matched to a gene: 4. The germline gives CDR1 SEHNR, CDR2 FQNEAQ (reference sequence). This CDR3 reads CASSSGQPSTDTQYF. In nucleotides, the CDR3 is TGTGCCAGCAGCTCGGGACAGCCAAGCACAGATACGCAGTATTTT.

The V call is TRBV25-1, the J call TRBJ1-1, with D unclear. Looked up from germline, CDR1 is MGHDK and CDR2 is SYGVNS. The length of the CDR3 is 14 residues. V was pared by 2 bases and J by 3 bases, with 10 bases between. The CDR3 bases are TGTGCCAGCAGTGAAATTCTTGGGGACACTGAAGCTTTCTTT. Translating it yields CASSEILGDTEAFF. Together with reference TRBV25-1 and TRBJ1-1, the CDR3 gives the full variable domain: EADIYQTPRYLVIGTGKKITLECSQTMGHDKMYWYQQDPGMELHLIHYSYGVNSTEKGDLSSESTVSRIRTEHFPLTLESARPSHTSQYLCASSEILGDTEAFFGQGTRLTVV.

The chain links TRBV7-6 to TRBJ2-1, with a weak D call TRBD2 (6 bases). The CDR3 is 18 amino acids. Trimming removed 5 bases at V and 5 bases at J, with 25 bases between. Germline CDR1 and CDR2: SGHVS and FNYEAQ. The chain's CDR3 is CASSPSDVGASANNEQFF. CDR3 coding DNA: TGTGCCAGCAGCCCATCGGACGTCGGGGCTAGCGCTAACAATGAGCAGTTCTTC.

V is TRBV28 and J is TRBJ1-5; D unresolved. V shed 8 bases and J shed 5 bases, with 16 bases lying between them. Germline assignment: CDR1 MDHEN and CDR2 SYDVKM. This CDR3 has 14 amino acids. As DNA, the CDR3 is TGTGCCAGCCACAAGGGAGGAACGGATCAGCCCCAGCATTTT. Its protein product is CASHKGGTDQPQHF.

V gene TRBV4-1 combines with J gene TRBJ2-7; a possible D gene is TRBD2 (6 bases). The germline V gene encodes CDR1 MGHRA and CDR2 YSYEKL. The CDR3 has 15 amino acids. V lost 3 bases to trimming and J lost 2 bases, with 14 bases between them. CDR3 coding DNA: TGCGCCAGCAGCCAGGGACTTACTACCCCCTACGAGCAGTACTTC. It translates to CASSQGLTTPYEQYF.

CDR3 in DNA: TGTGCCAGCAGCCAAGATTACCTTAACATTCAGTACTTC. It encodes CASSQDYLNIQYF. This rearrangement joins TRBV14 to TRBJ2-4; D gene unclear. Trimming took 0 bases from V and 7 from J, leaving 7 bases between them. The V gene's germline CDR1 is SGHDN and CDR2 FVKESK. The CDR3 totals 13 residues. Variable domain in full (rest from reference TRBV14 and TRBJ2-4): EAGVTQFPSHSVIEKGQTVTLRCDPISGHDNLYWYRRVMGKEIKFLLHFVKESKQDESGMPNNRFLAERTGGTYSTLKVQPAELEDSGVYFCASSQDYLNIQYFGAGTRLSVL.

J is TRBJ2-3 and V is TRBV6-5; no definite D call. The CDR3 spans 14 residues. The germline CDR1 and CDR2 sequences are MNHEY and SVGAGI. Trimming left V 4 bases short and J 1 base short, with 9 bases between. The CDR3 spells CASSSFLRTDTQYF. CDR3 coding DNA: TGTGCCAGCAGTTCGTTCCTTCGCACAGATACGCAGTATTTT.